This TCR beta chain comes out of a study of cytomegalovirus exposure and HLA in healthy donors. Study-wide background: Inside one of the first data releases sat around 85 million unique TCRs taken from HLA-typed donors. Study-wide results and limits: According to the study, 160 or so TCR beta chains were cytomegalovirus-associated. Exclusion applied to some V segments, including TRBV6-2 and TRBV6-3, as they were indistinguishable.

A multiplex PCR was run with 60 Vbeta primers and 13 Jbeta primers. Profiled with immunoSEQ multiplex PCR; TCRdb holds only in-frame clones, not every one. Of more than 50,000 clones listed, roughly 70% were seen once; the top ten hold 15% to 20%. In germline, CDR1 is SGHVS, CDR2 FQNEAQ. The CDR3 extends over 14 amino acids. V lost 5 bases, J lost 8 bases, and 15 bases lay in between. Concerning this clone itself: Its antigen is unidentified.

This TCR was sampled from an older woman in good health and CMV-seropositive. Source material: PBMCs. The chain combines TRBV7-8 with TRBJ1-4; D may be TRBD1 (6 bases). The CDR3 protein is CASSQQGVREKLFF. For the CDR3, the DNA is TGTGCCAGCAGCCAACAGGGAGTACGGGAAAAACTGTTTTTT.